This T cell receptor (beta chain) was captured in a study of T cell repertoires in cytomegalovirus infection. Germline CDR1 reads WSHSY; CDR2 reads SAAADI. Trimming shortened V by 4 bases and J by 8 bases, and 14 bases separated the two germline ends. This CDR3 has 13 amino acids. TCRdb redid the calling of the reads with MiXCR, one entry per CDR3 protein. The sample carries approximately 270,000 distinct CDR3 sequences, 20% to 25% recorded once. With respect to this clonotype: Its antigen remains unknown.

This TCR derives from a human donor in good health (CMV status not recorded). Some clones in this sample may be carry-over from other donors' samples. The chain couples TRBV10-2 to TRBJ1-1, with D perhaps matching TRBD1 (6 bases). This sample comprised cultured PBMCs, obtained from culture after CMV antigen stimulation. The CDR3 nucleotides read TGCGCCAGCAGTGTTCTCACCCAGGGGGAAGCTTTCTTT. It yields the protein CASSVLTQGEAFF.